Each of the 2 T cell receptor beta chains below was sequenced from the same sample in a study of control samples from healthy donors and cancer patients. Method: immunoSEQ multiplex PCR; TCRdb's copy keeps in-frame clones and lacks some. The data show roughly 120,000 clones, with about 89% seen just once and approximately 39% held by the top ten. Material: blood. The receptor set was obtained from a man over 45 in good health.

Here the CDR3 DNA reads TGTGCCAGCAGTTTGACAGGGGGTTATGGCTACACCTTC. It is translated as CASSLTGGYGYTF. The chain recombines TRBV27 with TRBJ1-2; TRBD1 matches at 9 bases. The V gene end was trimmed by 3 bases and the J gene end by 5 bases; junction bases not matched to a gene: 1. CDR3 length: 13 amino acids. The germline gives CDR1 MNHEY, CDR2 SMNVEV (reference sequence).

This clone was seen once. V gene TRBV3-1 (or the pseudogene TRBV3-2) combines with J gene TRBJ2-1, with D hard to call. In germline, CDR1 is LGHDT, CDR2 YNNKEL (reference sequence). The V end was cut by 2 bases, the J end by 7 bases, with 15 bases between. The CDR3 extends over 15 amino acids. CDR3: CASSQPSRRFNEQFF. The CDR3 coding sequence is TGTGCCAGCAGCCAACCGAGCCGTAGGTTTAATGAGCAGTTCTTC.